This entry is about one T cell receptor (beta chain). The target antigen is unknown. The sample belongs to a study of early T cells in non-severe SARS-CoV-2 infection. One entry per CDR3 protein, called by TCRdb with MiXCR from the 5' RACE reads. This table holds some 67,000 distinct CDR3 sequences, more than 8.5% found once. General study findings and limits: VDJdb matching, biased toward anti-spike CD8 responses, missed private and CD4 specificities.

Trimming removed 4 bases from V and 11 bases from J, with 20 bases in between. This CDR3 spans 14 amino acids. The germline gives CDR1 MNHEY, CDR2 SVGEGT. The input for sequencing was whole blood, taken at baseline. The V gene is TRBV6-2 or TRBV6-3, the J gene TRBJ1-1; D is uncertain. The receptor comes from an adult who was a healthcare worker with PCR-confirmed SARS-CoV-2 infection or an uninfected control (not recorded which). CDR3 nucleotide sequence: TGTGCCAGCAGTTTTACCCCCAGCGGAGTGAATGCTTTCTTT. This sequence encodes CASSFTPSGVNAFF.